The 10 T cell receptor beta chains below all came from one sample that was sequenced in a study of monozygotic twins with inflammatory bowel disease. Reanalyzing the 5' RACE reads, TCRdb keeps one entry per CDR3 protein, without DNA. The sample holds around 380,000 distinct CDR3 sequences. Source material: blood. These receptors came from a human donor with ulcerative colitis or Crohn's disease, or a healthy co-twin of an affected twin (not recorded which).

The chain links TRBV20-1 to TRBJ1-1; the D gene TCRdb calls, TRBD1, cannot be checked with no DNA. The CDR3 runs to 14 residues. Germline lookup yields CDR1 DFQATT and CDR2 SNEGSKA (reference sequence). The CDR3 here is CSAEGTDLNTEAFF.

The rearrangement uses TRBV2 and TRBJ1-1; there is no DNA to check the TCRdb D call of TRBD1. The CDR3 runs 15 residues. The germline V gene encodes CDR1 SNHLY and CDR2 FYNNEI. The CDR3 is CASRTGMGVNTEAFF.

The rearrangement uses TRBV6-5 and TRBJ1-1. The CDR3 length is 14 residues. In germline, CDR1 is MNHEY, CDR2 SVGAGI. This CDR3 reads CASSTGGQLPEAFF.

The J gene is TRBJ1-5, the V gene TRBV13; TCRdb selects TRBD1, and the lack of DNA leaves this call unchecked. Germline CDR1 reads PRHDT; CDR2 reads FYEKMQ (reference sequence). The CDR3 sequence is 14 residues long. The chain's CDR3 is CASSLGIGVQPQHF.

V and J are TRBV4-3 and TRBJ1-1; TCRdb selects TRBD1, and the lack of DNA leaves this call unchecked. The V gene's germline CDR1 is LGHNA and CDR2 YSLEER. This CDR3 is built from 14 residues. CDR3 sequence: CASSHGRTATEAFF.

This rearrangement joins TRBV5-1 to TRBJ2-7. Germline CDR1 reads SGHRS; CDR2 reads YFSETQ. This CDR3 region has 15 residues. CDR3 loop: CASSFHTANVGEQYF.

The chain couples TRBV6-1 to TRBJ2-1; TCRdb lists TRBD2, though no DNA is available to test this call. CDR3 length equals 16 residues. Germline V gene sequence: CDR1 MNHNS, CDR2 SASEGT. CDR3 amino acids: CASQGAGLPTRNEQFF.

The genes are TRBV5-1 and TRBJ2-5; without DNA, the TCRdb call of TRBD1 cannot be checked. CDR1 is SGHRS, CDR2 YFSETQ, per germline. CDR3 length: 15 amino acids. CDR3 residues: CASSDSGPKGGTQYF.

The genes are TRBV18 and TRBJ2-3; TCRdb outputs TRBD1, but without DNA this stays unchecked. This CDR3 contains 14 residues. The V gene's germline CDR1 is KGHSH and CDR2 LQKENI. CDR3 in amino acids: CASSPGGLTDTQYF.

V usage is TRBV7-2 and J usage is TRBJ2-1; TCRdb's assignment of TRBD2 cannot be checked, as there is no DNA. The CDR3 sequence is 17 residues long. Germline V CDR1 and CDR2: SGHTA, FQGNSA. CDR3 protein: CASSKKSGLAEYNEQFF.